This TCR beta chain was recorded in a study of a mutant IDH1 vaccine in newly diagnosed glioma. Across the whole study: The start of vaccination came 4-6 weeks after radiotherapy alone, or with temozolomide cycles.

This CDR3 has 16 residues. Germline loops: CDR1 SGHRS, CDR2 YFSETQ. V was clipped by 4 bases and J by 2 bases; unmatched bases: 11. The protocol was immunoSEQ multiplex PCR, while the TCRdb copy is restricted to in-frame clones and leaves out a portion. Of 25,000 to 30,000 clones listed, 80% to 85% are singletons. Documented time point: week 23, last vaccination. The investigators gave 300 ug of mutant IDH1 20-mer peptide in each vaccine dose, together with topical imiquimod. As regards this clone: Its target is unknown.

The starting material was PBMCs, obtained from a glioma patient whose treatment included an IDH1 peptide vaccine. The J gene is TRBJ2-5, the V gene TRBV5-1, with 7 bases lining up with TRBD2. This clonotype originated in a woman aged 25-40 years with glioma. The CDR3 protein is CASSPSPRGIQETQYF. The CDR3 bases are TGCGCCAGCAGCCCCAGCCCGCGGGGGATTCAAGAGACCCAGTACTTC.